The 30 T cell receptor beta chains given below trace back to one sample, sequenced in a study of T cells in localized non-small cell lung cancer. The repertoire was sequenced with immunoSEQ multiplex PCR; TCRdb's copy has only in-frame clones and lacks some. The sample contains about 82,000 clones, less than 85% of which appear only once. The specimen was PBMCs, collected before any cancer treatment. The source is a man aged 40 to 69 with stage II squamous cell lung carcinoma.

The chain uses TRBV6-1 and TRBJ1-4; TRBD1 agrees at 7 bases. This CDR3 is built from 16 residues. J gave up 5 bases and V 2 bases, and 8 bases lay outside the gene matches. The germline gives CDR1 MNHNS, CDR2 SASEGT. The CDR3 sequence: CASSENSGGGNEKLFF. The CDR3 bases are TGTGCCAGCAGTGAAAATTCGGGAGGGGGCAATGAAAAACTGTTTTTT.

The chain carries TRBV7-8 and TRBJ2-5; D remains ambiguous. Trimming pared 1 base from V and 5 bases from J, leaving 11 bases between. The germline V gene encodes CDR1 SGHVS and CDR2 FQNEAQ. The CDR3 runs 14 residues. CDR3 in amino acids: CASSLGPHTETQYF. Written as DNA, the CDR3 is TGTGCCAGCAGCTTAGGGCCCCACACGGAGACCCAGTACTTC.

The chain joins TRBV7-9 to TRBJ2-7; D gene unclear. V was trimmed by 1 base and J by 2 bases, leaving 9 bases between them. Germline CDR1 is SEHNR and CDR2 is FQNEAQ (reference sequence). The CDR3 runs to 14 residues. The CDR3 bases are TGTGCCAGCAGCTTAGTGGGGTCCCCCTACGAGCAGTACTTC. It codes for CASSLVGSPYEQYF.

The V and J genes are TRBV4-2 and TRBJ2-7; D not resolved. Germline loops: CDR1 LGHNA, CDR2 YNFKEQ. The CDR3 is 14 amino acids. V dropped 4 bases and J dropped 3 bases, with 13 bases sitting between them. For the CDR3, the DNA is TGTGCCAGCAGCCCCTATGGGGAAGGCTACGAGCAGTACTTC. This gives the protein CASSPYGEGYEQYF.

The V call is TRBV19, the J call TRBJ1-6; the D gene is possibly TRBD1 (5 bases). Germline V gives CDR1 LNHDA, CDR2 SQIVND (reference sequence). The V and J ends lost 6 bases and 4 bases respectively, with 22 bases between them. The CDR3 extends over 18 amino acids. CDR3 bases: TGTGCCAGTAGCCGCCACCCTCAGGACACCTTTTATAATTCACCCCTCCACTTT. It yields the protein CASSRHPQDTFYNSPLHF.

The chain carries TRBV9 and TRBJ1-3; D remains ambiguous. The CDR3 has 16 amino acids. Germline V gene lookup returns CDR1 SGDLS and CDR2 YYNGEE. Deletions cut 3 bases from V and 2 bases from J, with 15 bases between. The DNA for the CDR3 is TGTGCCAGCAGCGAAGGGTCGGGGAGTGCTGGAAACACCATATATTTT. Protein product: CASSEGSGSAGNTIYF.

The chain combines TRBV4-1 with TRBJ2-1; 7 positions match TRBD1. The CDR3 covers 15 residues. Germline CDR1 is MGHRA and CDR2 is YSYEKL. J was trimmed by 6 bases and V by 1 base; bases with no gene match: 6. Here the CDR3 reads CASSQAGGTINEQFF. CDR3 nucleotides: TGCGCCAGCAGCCAAGCAGGGGGAACTATCAATGAGCAGTTCTTC.

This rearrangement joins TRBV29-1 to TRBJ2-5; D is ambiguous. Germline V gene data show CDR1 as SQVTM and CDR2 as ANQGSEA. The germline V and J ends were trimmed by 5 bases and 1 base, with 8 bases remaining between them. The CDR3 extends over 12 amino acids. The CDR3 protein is CSVRASQETQYF. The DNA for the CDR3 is TGCAGCGTTCGGGCCTCCCAAGAGACCCAGTACTTC.

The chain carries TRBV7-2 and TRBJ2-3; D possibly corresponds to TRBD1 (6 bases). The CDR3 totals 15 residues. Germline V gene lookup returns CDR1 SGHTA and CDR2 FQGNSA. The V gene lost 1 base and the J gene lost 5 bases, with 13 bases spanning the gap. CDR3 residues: CASSLEWGLGDTQYF. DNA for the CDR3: TGTGCCAGCAGCTTAGAATGGGGGCTAGGAGATACGCAGTATTTT.

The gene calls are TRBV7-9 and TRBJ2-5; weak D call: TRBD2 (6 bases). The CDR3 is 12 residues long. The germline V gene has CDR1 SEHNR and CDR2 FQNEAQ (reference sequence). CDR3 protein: CASRGRRETQYF. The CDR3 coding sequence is TGTGCTTCACGAGGGAGGAGAGAGACCCAGTACTTC.

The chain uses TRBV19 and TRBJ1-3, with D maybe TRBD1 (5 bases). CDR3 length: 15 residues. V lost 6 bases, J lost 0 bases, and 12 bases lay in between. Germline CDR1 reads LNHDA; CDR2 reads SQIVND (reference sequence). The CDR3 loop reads CASSPRGFSGNTIYF. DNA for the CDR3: TGTGCCAGTAGCCCCCGGGGCTTCTCTGGAAACACCATATATTTT.

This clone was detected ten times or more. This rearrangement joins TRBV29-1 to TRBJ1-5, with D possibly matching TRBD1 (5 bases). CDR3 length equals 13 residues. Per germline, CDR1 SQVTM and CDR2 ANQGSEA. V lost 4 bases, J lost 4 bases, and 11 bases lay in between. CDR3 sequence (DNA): TGCAGCGTTGTTTTACAGGAGAATCAGCCCCAGCATTTT. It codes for CSVVLQENQPQHF.

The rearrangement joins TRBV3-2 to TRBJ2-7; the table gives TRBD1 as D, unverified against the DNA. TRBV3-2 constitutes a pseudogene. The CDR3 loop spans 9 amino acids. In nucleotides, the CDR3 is TGTGCCCGCCAGTACGAGCAGTACTTC. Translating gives CARQYEQYF.

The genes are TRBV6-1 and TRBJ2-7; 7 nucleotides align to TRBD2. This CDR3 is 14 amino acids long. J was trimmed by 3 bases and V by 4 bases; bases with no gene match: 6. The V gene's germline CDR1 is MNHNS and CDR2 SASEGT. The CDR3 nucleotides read TGTGCCAGCAGTGTCTCCACTAGCGACTACGAGCAGTACTTC. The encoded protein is CASSVSTSDYEQYF.

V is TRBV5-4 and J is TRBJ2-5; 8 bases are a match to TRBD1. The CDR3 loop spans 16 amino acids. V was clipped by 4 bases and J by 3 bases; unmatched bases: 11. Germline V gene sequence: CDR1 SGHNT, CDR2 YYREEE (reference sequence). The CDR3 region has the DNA TGTGCCAGCAGCCCTGGTGGGAGGACAGGGAAAGAGACCCAGTACTTC. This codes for CASSPGGRTGKETQYF.

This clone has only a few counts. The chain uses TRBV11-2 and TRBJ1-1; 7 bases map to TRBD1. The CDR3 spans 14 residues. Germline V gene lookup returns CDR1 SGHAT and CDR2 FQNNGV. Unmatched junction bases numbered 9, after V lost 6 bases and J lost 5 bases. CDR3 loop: CASSSQGDWTEAFF. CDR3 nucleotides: TGTGCCAGCAGTTCTCAGGGGGATTGGACTGAAGCTTTCTTT.

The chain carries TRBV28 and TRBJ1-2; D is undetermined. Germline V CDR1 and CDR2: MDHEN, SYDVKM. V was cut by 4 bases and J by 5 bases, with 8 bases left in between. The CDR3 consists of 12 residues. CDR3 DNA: TGTGCCAGCAGTTCGTTCACATATGGCTACACCTTC. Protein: CASSSFTYGYTF.

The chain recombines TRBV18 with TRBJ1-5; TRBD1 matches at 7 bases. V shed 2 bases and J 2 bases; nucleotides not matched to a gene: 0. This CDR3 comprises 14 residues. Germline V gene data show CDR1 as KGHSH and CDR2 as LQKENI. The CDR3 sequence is CASSPGTGNQPQHF. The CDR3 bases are TGTGCCAGCTCACCAGGGACAGGCAATCAGCCCCAGCATTTT.

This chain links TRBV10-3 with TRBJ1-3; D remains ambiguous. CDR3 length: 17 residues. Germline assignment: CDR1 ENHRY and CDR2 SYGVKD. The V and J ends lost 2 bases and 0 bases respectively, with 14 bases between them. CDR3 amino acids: CAISEGVRPSSGNTIYF. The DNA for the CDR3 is TGTGCCATCAGTGAGGGCGTCAGGCCGAGCTCTGGAAACACCATATATTTT.

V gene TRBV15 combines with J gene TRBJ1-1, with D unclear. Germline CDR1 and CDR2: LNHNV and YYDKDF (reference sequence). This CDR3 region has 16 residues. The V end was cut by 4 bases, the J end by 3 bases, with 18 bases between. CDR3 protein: CATSITDRTVDTEAFF. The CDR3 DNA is TGTGCCACCAGCATTACCGACCGCACCGTGGACACTGAAGCTTTCTTT.

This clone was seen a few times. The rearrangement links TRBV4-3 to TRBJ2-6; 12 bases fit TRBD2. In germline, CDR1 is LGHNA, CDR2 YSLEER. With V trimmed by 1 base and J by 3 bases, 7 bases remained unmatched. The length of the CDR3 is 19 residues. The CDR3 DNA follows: TGCGCCAGCAGCCAAGGGACTAGCGGGGCCTCTCGTGGGGCCAACGTCCTGACTTTC. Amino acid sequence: CASSQGTSGASRGANVLTF.

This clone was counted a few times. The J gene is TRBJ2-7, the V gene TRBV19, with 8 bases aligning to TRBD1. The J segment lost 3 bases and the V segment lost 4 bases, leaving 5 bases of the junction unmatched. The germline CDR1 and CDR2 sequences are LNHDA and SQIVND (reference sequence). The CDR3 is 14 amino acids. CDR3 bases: TGTGCCAGTAGTACGACAGGGGAGTTCTACGAGCAGTACTTC. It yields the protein CASSTTGEFYEQYF.

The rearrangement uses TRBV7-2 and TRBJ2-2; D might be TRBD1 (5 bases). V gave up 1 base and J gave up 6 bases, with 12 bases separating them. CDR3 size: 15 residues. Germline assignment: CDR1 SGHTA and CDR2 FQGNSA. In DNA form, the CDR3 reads TGTGCCAGCAGCTTAGTAGGGGTAGGCCCCGGGGAGCTGTTTTTT. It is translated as CASSLVGVGPGELFF.

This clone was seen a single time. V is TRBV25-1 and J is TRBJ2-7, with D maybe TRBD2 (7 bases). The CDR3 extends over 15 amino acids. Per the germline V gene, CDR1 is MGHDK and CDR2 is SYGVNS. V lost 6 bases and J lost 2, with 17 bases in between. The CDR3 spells CASSVGGAGAYEQYF. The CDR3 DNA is TGTGCCAGCAGCGTTGGGGGGGCAGGGGCCTACGAGCAGTACTTC.

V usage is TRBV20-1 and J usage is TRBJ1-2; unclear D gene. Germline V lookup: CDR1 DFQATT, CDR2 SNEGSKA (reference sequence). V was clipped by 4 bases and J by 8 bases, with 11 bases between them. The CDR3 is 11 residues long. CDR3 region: CSAIDTPGYTF. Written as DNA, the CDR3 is TGCAGTGCTATCGACACCCCGGGCTACACCTTC.

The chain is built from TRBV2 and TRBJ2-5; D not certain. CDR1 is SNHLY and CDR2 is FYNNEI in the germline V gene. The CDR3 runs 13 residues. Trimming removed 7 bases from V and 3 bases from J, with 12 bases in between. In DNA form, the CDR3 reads TGTGCCAGCAAGTCGAAAGAAAAAGAGACCCAGTACTTC. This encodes CASKSKEKETQYF. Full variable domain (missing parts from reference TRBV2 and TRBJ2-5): EPEVTQTPSHQVTQMGQEVILRCVPISNHLYFYWYRQILGQKVEFLVSFYNNEISEKSEIFDDQFSVERPDGSNFTLKIRSTKLEDSAMYFCASKSKEKETQYFGPGTRLLVL.

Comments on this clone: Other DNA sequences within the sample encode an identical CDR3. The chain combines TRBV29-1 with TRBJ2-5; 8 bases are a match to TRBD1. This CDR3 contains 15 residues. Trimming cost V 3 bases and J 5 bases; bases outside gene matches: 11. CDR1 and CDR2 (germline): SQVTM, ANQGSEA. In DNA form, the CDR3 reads TGCAGCGTTGATGGCTCTGGACAGGGCCTGGAGACCCAGTACTTC. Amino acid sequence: CSVDGSGQGLETQYF.

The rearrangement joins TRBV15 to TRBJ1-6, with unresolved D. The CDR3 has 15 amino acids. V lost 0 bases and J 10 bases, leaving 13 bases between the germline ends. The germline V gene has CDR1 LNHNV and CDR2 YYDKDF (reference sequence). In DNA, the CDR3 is TGTGCCACCAGCAGAGATGGCCGGTGGAGATCACCCCTCCACTTT. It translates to CATSRDGRWRSPLHF. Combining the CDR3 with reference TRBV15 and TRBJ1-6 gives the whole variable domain DAMVIQNPRYQVTQFGKPVTLSCSQTLNHNVMYWYQQKSSQAPKLLFHYYDKDFNNEADTPDNFQSRRPNTSFCFLDIRSPGLGDTAMYLCATSRDGRWRSPLHFGNGTRLTVT.

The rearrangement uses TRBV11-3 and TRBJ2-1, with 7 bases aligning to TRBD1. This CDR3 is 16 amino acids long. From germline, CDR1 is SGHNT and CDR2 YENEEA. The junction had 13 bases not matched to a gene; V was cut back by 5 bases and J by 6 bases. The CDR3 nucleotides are TGTGCCAGCAGCCCCTCGCCGGGACAGCCGGGCAATGAGCAGTTCTTC. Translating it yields CASSPSPGQPGNEQFF.

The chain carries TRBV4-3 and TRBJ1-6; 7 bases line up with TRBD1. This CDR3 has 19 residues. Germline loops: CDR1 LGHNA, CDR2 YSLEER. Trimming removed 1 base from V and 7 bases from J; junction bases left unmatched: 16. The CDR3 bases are TGCGCCAGCAGCCAAGGAAAGACAGGGCGTCTCGGCAAAAATTCACCCCTCCACTTT. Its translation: CASSQGKTGRLGKNSPLHF.